This paragraph covers one TCR beta chain sequence. One end of the junction fails to match germline, which may point to a read error. Stated treatment: 19 received Ad26.COV2.S at low or high dose, single or two shots; 5 received placebo; per-sample allocation not given. On day 63 after the first injection, vaccine and placebo recipients gave samples. The data were obtained in a study of Ad26.COV2.S vaccination and SARS-CoV-2 variants. As for the study in general: Administration of Ad26.COV2.S was intramuscular, either once or twice 56 days apart.

From germline, CDR1 is SNHLY and CDR2 FYNNEI. The CDR3 consists of 14 residues. TCRdb's table, derived via immunoSEQ multiplex PCR, lists solely in-frame clones and lacks some. The sample records about 390,000 clones, 70% to 90% being singletons. The TCR was taken from a person aged 18-60 years who received the Ad26.COV2.S COVID-19 vaccine or a placebo. The rearrangement links TRBV2 to TRBJ2-1; no definite D call. The sequencing here drew on peripheral blood, taken in a trial of Ad26.COV2.S vaccine versus placebo. CDR3 loop: CASSVILSSNEQFF. The CDR3 bases are TGTGCCAGCAGTGTGATACTATCCTCCAATGAGCAGTTCTTC.